Listed here are 31 T cell receptor beta chains from one sample, sequenced in a study of cytomegalovirus exposure and HLA in healthy donors. PCR was performed using 60 Vbeta and 13 Jbeta primers. TCRdb's copy holds only in-frame clones and misses some; the assay was immunoSEQ multiplex PCR. Counted here are some 130,000 clones, roughly four fifths occurring once; the ten biggest clones make up roughly 1.2%. The sample comprised PBMCs. These receptors all stem from a girl aged 2-10 years in good health and CMV-seronegative.

The CDR3 protein is CASSNTITGTGVRETQYF. DNA for the CDR3: TGTGCCAGTAGCAACACAATAACGGGGACAGGGGTGAGGGAGACCCAGTACTTC. This chain connects TRBV19 to TRBJ2-5; 10 bases are shared with TRBD1. V shed 6 bases, J shed 5 bases, and the junction held 18 bases outside the gene matches. Germline lookup yields CDR1 LNHDA and CDR2 SQIVND (reference sequence). CDR3 length equals 18 residues.

The chain couples TRBV6-1 to TRBJ2-7; 10 nucleotides line up with TRBD1. The CDR3 is made up of 13 amino acids. Trimming at V came to 8 bases and at J to 5 bases, leaving 6 bases not matched to a gene. Germline CDR1 and CDR2: MNHNS and SASEGT. CDR3 DNA sequence: TGTGCCAGCCTGGGACAGGGGACCCACGAGCAGTACTTC. Translating gives CASLGQGTHEQYF.

V and J are TRBV5-1 and TRBJ2-7; 7 nucleotides line up with TRBD1. After removal of 2 bases from V and 3 bases from J, the junction contained 8 bases not matched to a gene. This CDR3 is built from 15 residues. CDR1 is SGHRS and CDR2 is YFSETQ in the germline V gene. CDR3 sequence reads: CASSFPGTDLYEQYF. DNA for the CDR3: TGCGCCAGCAGCTTTCCCGGGACAGACCTCTACGAGCAGTACTTC.

The chain couples TRBV7-6 to TRBJ1-2; 9 bases map to TRBD1. CDR3 length: 14 residues. After removal of 3 bases from V and 6 bases from J, the junction contained 5 bases not matched to a gene. The germline V gene has CDR1 SGHVS and CDR2 FNYEAQ. The CDR3 loop is CASSFGTGMDGYTF. The CDR3 bases are TGTGCCAGCAGCTTCGGGACAGGGATGGATGGCTACACCTTC.

This chain links TRBV18 with TRBJ1-2; D call uncertain. Trimming cost V 2 bases and J 8 bases, with 15 bases left between them. The germline CDR1 and CDR2 sequences are KGHSH and LQKENI. The CDR3 covers 14 residues. As DNA, the CDR3 is TGTGCCAGCTCACCAGGCGACTCGGGGAACGGCTACACCTTC. Encoded protein: CASSPGDSGNGYTF.

This sequence joins TRBV27 and TRBJ1-2, with a possible D match to TRBD1 (5 bases). Germline V gives CDR1 MNHEY, CDR2 SMNVEV (reference sequence). CDR3 length equals 13 residues. The V end lost 6 bases, the J end lost 8 bases, and 16 bases lay between the germline ends. CDR3 residues: CASRPGTGEGYTF. CDR3 nucleotides: TGTGCCAGCAGACCCGGGACGGGGGAGGGCTACACCTTC.

The V gene is TRBV6-1, the J gene TRBJ2-7; 11 nucleotides align to TRBD2. The CDR3 covers 14 residues. Germline-derived CDR1 and CDR2 are MNHNS and SASEGT. Germline trimming cut 6 bases from V and 5 bases from J; bases unmatched to any gene: 6. CDR3 sequence (DNA): TGTGCCAGCAGACGATCGGGACTAGCGGACGAGCAGTACTTC. As protein: CASRRSGLADEQYF.

The V and J genes are TRBV27 and TRBJ2-7; no firm D call. Germline V gene data show CDR1 as MNHEY and CDR2 as SMNVEV (reference sequence). The CDR3 runs 14 residues. V was trimmed by 3 bases and J by 2 bases, leaving 11 bases between them. The CDR3 nucleotides are TGTGCCAGCAGTTTCGCCGGGTCCACCTACGAGCAGTACTTC. Translated: CASSFAGSTYEQYF.

The chain employs TRBV28 and TRBJ1-1; a weak D match, TRBD1 (5 bases). Germline V gives CDR1 MDHEN, CDR2 SYDVKM. V lost 5 bases to trimming and J lost 5 bases, with 15 bases between them. This CDR3 spans 14 amino acids. The CDR3 loop is CASSPHRRGTEAFF. DNA for the CDR3: TGTGCCAGCAGTCCCCACCGGCGGGGGACTGAAGCTTTCTTT.

V gene TRBV6-1 combines with J gene TRBJ1-6; 12 bases match TRBD1. Trimming at V came to 4 bases and at J to 9 bases, leaving 4 bases not matched to a gene. CDR3 size: 15 residues. Germline lookup yields CDR1 MNHNS and CDR2 SASEGT. The CDR3 protein is CASSVGTGGFSPLHF. The CDR3 DNA reads as TGTGCCAGCAGTGTAGGGACAGGGGGCTTTTCACCCCTCCACTTT.

This rearrangement joins TRBV20-1 to TRBJ2-7; TRBD1 matches 7 bases. In germline, CDR1 is DFQATT, CDR2 SNEGSKA (reference sequence). The CDR3 has 11 residues. V was clipped by 7 bases and J by 3 bases; unmatched bases: 3. CDR3 protein: CSVTGNYEQYF. The CDR3, as DNA: TGCAGTGTGACAGGGAACTACGAGCAGTACTTC.

The CDR3 DNA follows: TGTGCCAGCAGCGGAACTAGCGGGGGGGCTCGAGAGACCCAGTACTTC. Residues: CASSGTSGGARETQYF. The rearrangement uses TRBV7-9 and TRBJ2-5; TRBD2 matches at 13 bases. The J segment lost 4 bases and the V segment lost 5 bases, leaving 7 bases of the junction unmatched. This CDR3 has 16 residues. The germline V gene encodes CDR1 SEHNR and CDR2 FQNEAQ (reference sequence).

This CDR3 reads CASSQPRGIPSYNSPLHF. CDR3 in DNA: TGCGCCAGCAGTCAACCCAGGGGCATACCCTCCTATAATTCACCCCTCCACTTT. The V gene is TRBV23-1, the J gene TRBJ1-6, with D maybe TRBD1 (6 bases). TRBV23-1 is placed among ORFs of uncertain function. The CDR3 has 18 amino acids. The V and J ends lost 2 bases and 0 bases respectively, with 14 bases between them.

The chain joins TRBV9 to TRBJ2-3; TRBD1 is a possible D gene (5 bases). Germline CDR1 SGDLS, CDR2 YYNGEE. Trimming stripped 0 bases from V and 2 bases from J, with 10 bases between. CDR3 length: 15 residues. CDR3 DNA sequence: TGTGCCAGCAGCGTAGAAACAGGTTCCACAGATACGCAGTATTTT. This sequence encodes CASSVETGSTDTQYF. The complete variable domain, with remaining parts taken from reference TRBV9 and TRBJ2-3, reads DSGVTQTPKHLITATGQRVTLRCSPRSGDLSVYWYQQSLDQGLQFLIQYYNGEERAKGNILERFSAQQFPDLHSELNLSSLELGDSALYFCASSVETGSTDTQYFGPGTRLTVL.

The rearrangement links TRBV7-8 to TRBJ2-1; D unclear. The V gene's germline CDR1 is SGHVS and CDR2 FQNEAQ. The CDR3 runs to 13 residues. V lost 0 bases, J lost 4 bases, and 4 bases lay in between. Here the CDR3 reads CASSLAQYNEQFF. CDR3 coding DNA: TGTGCCAGCAGCTTAGCCCAATACAATGAGCAGTTCTTC.

V is TRBV11-2 and J is TRBJ2-7, with TRBD2 identical over 7 bases. The CDR3 sequence is 13 residues long. The V gene's germline CDR1 is SGHAT and CDR2 FQNNGV. Losses at the gene ends were 5 bases for V and 6 bases for J; bases not matched to a gene: 7. The CDR3 region has the DNA TGTGCCAGCAGCCACGGACTAGGTGGCGAGCAGTACTTC. This gives the protein CASSHGLGGEQYF.

Here the CDR3 DNA reads TGTGCCAGCAGCTACAACCCGGGACAGGGGACAGATACGCAGTATTTT. Amino acid sequence: CASSYNPGQGTDTQYF. The genes are TRBV7-9 and TRBJ2-3, with TRBD1 matching over 10 bases. This CDR3 is 16 amino acids long. Germline V gene lookup returns CDR1 SEHNR and CDR2 FQNEAQ (reference sequence). The V gene end was trimmed by 4 bases and the J gene end by 3 bases; junction bases not matched to a gene: 7.

The chain is built from TRBV7-2 and TRBJ2-4; D is uncertain. Trimming stripped 5 bases from V and 16 bases from J, with 18 bases between. Germline CDR1 SGHTA, CDR2 FQGNSA. CDR3 length: 12 amino acids. The CDR3 nucleotides are TGTGCCAGCAGCCCCGCCAGGTCCACATTTTACTTC. Translation gives CASSPARSTFYF.

This rearrangement joins TRBV18 to TRBJ2-1, with 8 positions matching TRBD2. Germline trimming cut 2 bases from V and 4 bases from J; bases unmatched to any gene: 7. The CDR3 has 16 amino acids. From germline, CDR1 is KGHSH and CDR2 LQKENI. CDR3 coding DNA: TGTGCCAGCTCACCAACAGGGACGGGAGGGTACAATGAGCAGTTCTTC. It encodes CASSPTGTGGYNEQFF.

The gene calls are TRBV5-1 and TRBJ2-1; D unresolved. V lost 0 bases and J lost 6, with 10 bases in between. Germline CDR1 and CDR2: SGHRS and YFSETQ. This CDR3 region has 14 residues. The CDR3 reads CASSLGPGSNEQFF. CDR3 nucleotides: TGCGCCAGCAGCTTGGGTCCAGGTTCCAATGAGCAGTTCTTC. The whole variable domain, remainder taken from reference TRBV5-1 and TRBJ2-1, is KAGVTQTPRYLIKTRGQQVTLSCSPISGHRSVSWYQQTPGQGLQFLFEYFSETQRNKGNFPGRFSGRQFSNSRSEMNVSTLELGDSALYLCASSLGPGSNEQFFGPGTRLTVL.

This clone came up once. This chain joins TRBV6-5 and TRBJ2-7; a possible D gene is TRBD2 (6 bases). Germline-derived CDR1 and CDR2 are MNHEY and SVGAGI. Between the trimmed V and J ends, which lost 0 bases and 1 base, there was a span of 10 bases. The CDR3 has 15 residues. The CDR3 protein is CASSYSSLASYEQYF. CDR3 in DNA: TGTGCCAGCAGTTACTCGAGTCTAGCGTCCTACGAGCAGTACTTC.

V usage is TRBV2 and J usage is TRBJ2-7; 7 bases agree with TRBD1. The CDR3 has 15 residues. Germline V gene sequence: CDR1 SNHLY, CDR2 FYNNEI. With 7 bases clipped from V and 0 bases from J, the junction kept 9 bases outside the gene matches. The CDR3 DNA reads TGTGCCAGCAAGCTCCGGGACAGCTTCTCCTACGAGCAGTACTTC. Protein: CASKLRDSFSYEQYF. Filled out from reference TRBV2 and TRBJ2-7, the complete variable domain reads EPEVTQTPSHQVTQMGQEVILRCVPISNHLYFYWYRQILGQKVEFLVSFYNNEISEKSEIFDDQFSVERPDGSNFTLKIRSTKLEDSAMYFCASKLRDSFSYEQYFGPGTRLTVT.

This chain links TRBV19 with TRBJ2-1, with 14 bases fitting TRBD2. The junction had 18 bases not matched to a gene; V was cut back by 5 bases and J by 9 bases. CDR1 is LNHDA, CDR2 SQIVND, per germline (reference sequence). The CDR3 length is 19 residues. CDR3 amino acids: CASSLTPGGGLAGVFEQFF. The CDR3 coding sequence is TGTGCCAGTAGTCTTACCCCCGGGGGGGGACTAGCGGGAGTGTTTGAGCAGTTCTTC. Looking up the rest from reference TRBV19 and TRBJ2-1 gives the full variable domain: DGGITQSPKYLFRKEGQNVTLSCEQNLNHDAMYWYRQDPGQGLRLIYYSQIVNDFQKGDIAEGYSVSREKKESFPLTVTSAQKNPTAFYLCASSLTPGGGLAGVFEQFFGPGTRLTVL.

The chain employs TRBV14 and TRBJ1-3; perhaps TRBD1 as D (5 bases). The CDR3 totals 12 residues. Trimming shortened V by 3 bases and J by 10 bases, and 10 bases separated the two germline ends. Germline CDR1 and CDR2: SGHDN and FVKESK. In nucleotides, the CDR3 is TGTGCCAGCAGCCAGACAGTGTCAACCATATATTTT. It encodes CASSQTVSTIYF.

V gene TRBV27 combines with J gene TRBJ1-1; tentative D call: TRBD1 (6 bases). This CDR3 region has 14 residues. Germline V gene lookup returns CDR1 MNHEY and CDR2 SMNVEV (reference sequence). Trimming cost V 3 bases and J 3 bases, with 11 bases left between them. The CDR3 DNA follows: TGTGCCAGCAGTTTTACGGGGGGCCACACTGAAGCTTTCTTT. Its protein is CASSFTGGHTEAFF.

In this sample, this clone turned up a few times. This chain connects TRBV5-6 to TRBJ2-4; TRBD1 is a possible D gene (6 bases). V lost 0 bases to trimming and J lost 6 bases, with 7 bases between them. This CDR3 spans 13 amino acids. CDR1 and CDR2 (germline): SGHDT, YYEEEE. This chain's CDR3 is CASSLGRGNIQYF. CDR3 DNA: TGTGCCAGCAGCTTGGGCAGGGGAAACATTCAGTACTTC.

V usage is TRBV19 and J usage is TRBJ1-2; TRBD1 might be the D (6 bases). Trimming removed 4 bases at V and 7 bases at J, with 10 bases between. The CDR3 length is 12 residues. Looked up from germline, CDR1 is LNHDA and CDR2 is SQIVND (reference sequence). The CDR3 is CASSTGTSGYTF. CDR3 nucleotides: TGTGCCAGTAGTACTGGGACAAGTGGCTACACCTTC. The complete variable domain, with remaining parts taken from reference TRBV19 and TRBJ1-2, reads DGGITQSPKYLFRKEGQNVTLSCEQNLNHDAMYWYRQDPGQGLRLIYYSQIVNDFQKGDIAEGYSVSREKKESFPLTVTSAQKNPTAFYLCASSTGTSGYTFGSGTRLTVV.

CDR3 sequence (DNA): TGTGCCAGCAGTGTCGGGACAGCAAGCACAGATACGCAGTATTTT. This sequence encodes CASSVGTASTDTQYF. The chain uses TRBV6-4 and TRBJ2-3; 7 positions match TRBD1. Trimming at V came to 4 bases and at J to 0 bases, leaving 4 bases not matched to a gene. The CDR3 is 15 amino acids. Per the germline V gene, CDR1 is MRHNA and CDR2 is SNTAGT.

The chain links TRBV7-9 to TRBJ1-1; no firm D call. V lost 1 base, J lost 1 base, and 19 bases lay in between. This CDR3 is built from 18 residues. Germline V gives CDR1 SEHNR, CDR2 FQNEAQ (reference sequence). The CDR3 bases are TGTGCCAGCAGCTTAGTGGAGGGATTTGGTTTGGAGAACACTGAAGCTTTCTTT. Protein: CASSLVEGFGLENTEAFF.

The V and J genes are TRBV19 and TRBJ2-3; D perhaps matches TRBD2 (5 bases). Deletions cut 6 bases from V and 0 bases from J, with 10 bases between. The CDR3 has 14 residues. Germline V gene sequence: CDR1 LNHDA, CDR2 SQIVND (reference sequence). The CDR3 sequence: CASSPTGSTDTQYF. The CDR3, as DNA: TGTGCCAGTAGCCCCACGGGAAGCACAGATACGCAGTATTTT.

This sequence joins TRBV6-5 and TRBJ2-2, with TRBD1 identical over 7 bases. Looked up from germline, CDR1 is MNHEY and CDR2 is SVGAGI. The CDR3 spans 13 residues. J gave up 6 bases and V 5 bases, and 3 bases lay outside the gene matches. As DNA, the CDR3 is TGTGCCAGCAGTCCGGGACAGCCCGGGGAGCTGTTTTTT. Its protein product is CASSPGQPGELFF.